This TCR beta chain was found in a study of blood T cell repertoires in COVID-19. Study as a whole: Sites across the United States, Italy and Spain contributed samples from acute and convalescent COVID-19. T cells, B-cell-depleted T cells, or PBMCs provided the cDNA or gDNA that served as material.

As handled by the study authors: Amplification with reference gene primers provided the estimates of nucleated cell counts. The protocol was immunoSEQ multiplex PCR, while the TCRdb copy is restricted to in-frame clones and leaves out a portion. For V, J and clone size, that table is used; D and trimming come from the DNA. In the table there are 140,000 to 150,000 clones, roughly 79% of which are singletons. This clone has more than one count but fewer than ten. The V segment lost 6 bases and the J segment 6 bases; nucleotides outside the gene matches: 8. The CDR3 extends over 13 amino acids. Germline-derived CDR1 and CDR2 are SGHTA and FQGTGA.

This TCR was recovered from a human donor in a cohort sampled during active COVID-19. The chain is built from TRBV7-3 and TRBJ2-7; 7 positions agree with TRBD1. Input material: peripheral blood. The CDR3 protein is CASRGQAGGEQYF. In nucleotides, the CDR3 is TGTGCCAGCAGGGGGCAGGCAGGGGGCGAGCAGTACTTC. The variable domain in full, with the rest retrieved from reference TRBV7-3 and TRBJ2-7, is GAGVSQTPSNKVTEKGKYVELRCDPISGHTALYWYRQSLGQGPEFLIYFQGTGAADDSGLPNDRFFAVRPEGSVSTLKIQRTERGDSAVYLCASRGQAGGEQYFGPGTRLTVT.